The clone carrying this T cell receptor beta chain appeared a few times. This specimen belongs to a study of T cell changes during pregnancy in multiple sclerosis. Clones were sequenced by immunoSEQ multiplex PCR, and TCRdb holds only the in-frame ones, with some missing. Of around 85,000 clones in the sample, 91% were seen once. The germline gives CDR1 SNHLY, CDR2 FYNNEI. Trimming pared 7 bases from V and 8 bases from J, leaving 9 bases between. There are 12 residues in the CDR3. This sequence was found in a female donor in good health, serving as a control in a pregnancy study. Some clones in this sample may be carry-over from other donors' samples. This chain uses TRBV2 with TRBJ1-6; no reliable D call. Sequencing was performed on PBMCs, taken in the first trimester of pregnancy. The CDR3 spells CASTTEDSPLHF. CDR3 sequence (DNA): TGTGCCAGCACCACCGAGGATTCACCCCTCCACTTT. Full variable domain (rest looked up from reference TRBV2 and TRBJ1-6): EPEVTQTPSHQVTQMGQEVILRCVPISNHLYFYWYRQILGQKVEFLVSFYNNEISEKSEIFDDQFSVERPDGSNFTLKIRSTKLEDSAMYFCASTTEDSPLHFGNGTRLTVT.